This TCR beta chain was captured in a study of PD-1 blockade in classical Hodgkin lymphoma. After autologous stem cell transplantation all patients relapsed, and prior brentuximab vedotin exposure differed between cohorts. The study purified CD4+ T cells from thawed PBMCs using magnetic negative selection. The data were produced by immunoSEQ multiplex PCR, yet TCRdb's version contains in-frame clones alone and is incomplete. This sample has 9,500 to 15,000 clones, with approximately 79% found just once. This CDR3 spans 13 amino acids. Between the trimmed V and J ends, which lost 4 bases and 0 bases, there was a span of 8 bases. Per germline, CDR1 SGHDT and CDR2 YYEEEE.

The sequence was collected from a human donor with classical Hodgkin lymphoma. The sequenced sample was CD4+ T cells from blood, obtained at baseline. The chain links TRBV5-6 to TRBJ2-7; possibly TRBD1 for D (5 bases). The CDR3 is CASSPTVSYEQYF. The CDR3 DNA follows: TGTGCCAGCAGCCCGACAGTCTCCTACGAGCAGTACTTC. The full variable domain, with the rest looked up from reference TRBV5-6 and TRBJ2-7, is DAGVTQSPTHLIKTRGQQVTLRCSPKSGHDTVSWYQQALGQGPQFIFQYYEEEERQRGNFPDRFSGHQFPNYSSELNVNALLLGDSALYLCASSPTVSYEQYFGPGTRLTVT.